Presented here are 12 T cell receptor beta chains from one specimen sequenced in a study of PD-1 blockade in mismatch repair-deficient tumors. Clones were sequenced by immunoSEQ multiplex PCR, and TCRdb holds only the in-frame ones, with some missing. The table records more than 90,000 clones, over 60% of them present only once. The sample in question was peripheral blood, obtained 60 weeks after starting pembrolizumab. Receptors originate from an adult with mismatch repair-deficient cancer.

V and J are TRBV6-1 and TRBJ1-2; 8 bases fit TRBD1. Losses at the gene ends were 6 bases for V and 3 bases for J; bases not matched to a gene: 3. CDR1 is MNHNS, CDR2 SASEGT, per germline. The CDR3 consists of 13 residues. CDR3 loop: CASRQQGDYGYTF. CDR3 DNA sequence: TGTGCCAGCAGGCAACAGGGGGACTATGGCTACACCTTC.

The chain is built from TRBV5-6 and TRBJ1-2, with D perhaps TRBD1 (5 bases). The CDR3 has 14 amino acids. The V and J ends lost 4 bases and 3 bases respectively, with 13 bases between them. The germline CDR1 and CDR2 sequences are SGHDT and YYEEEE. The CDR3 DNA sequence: TGTGCCAGCAGCCCGACAGAGCTAGACTATGGCTACACCTTC. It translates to CASSPTELDYGYTF. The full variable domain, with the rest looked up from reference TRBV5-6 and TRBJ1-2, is DAGVTQSPTHLIKTRGQQVTLRCSPKSGHDTVSWYQQALGQGPQFIFQYYEEEERQRGNFPDRFSGHQFPNYSSELNVNALLLGDSALYLCASSPTELDYGYTFGSGTRLTVV.

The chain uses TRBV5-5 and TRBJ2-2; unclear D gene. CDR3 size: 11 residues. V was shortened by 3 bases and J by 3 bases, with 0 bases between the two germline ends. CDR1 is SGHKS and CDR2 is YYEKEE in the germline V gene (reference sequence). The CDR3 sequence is CASSYTGELFF. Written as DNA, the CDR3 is TGTGCCAGCAGCTACACCGGGGAGCTGTTTTTT.

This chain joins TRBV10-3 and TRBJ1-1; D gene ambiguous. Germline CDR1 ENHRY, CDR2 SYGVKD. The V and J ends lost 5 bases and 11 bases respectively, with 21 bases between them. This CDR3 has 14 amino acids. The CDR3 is CAISPIVREESAFF. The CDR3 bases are TGTGCCATCAGTCCGATTGTTAGGGAGGAATCGGCTTTCTTT.

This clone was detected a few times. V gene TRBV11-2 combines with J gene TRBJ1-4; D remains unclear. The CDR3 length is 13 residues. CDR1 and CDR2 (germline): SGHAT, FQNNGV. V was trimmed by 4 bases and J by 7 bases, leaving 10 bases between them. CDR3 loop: CASSSLRGEKLFF. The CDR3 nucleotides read TGTGCCAGCAGCTCCTTACGCGGTGAAAAACTGTTTTTT.

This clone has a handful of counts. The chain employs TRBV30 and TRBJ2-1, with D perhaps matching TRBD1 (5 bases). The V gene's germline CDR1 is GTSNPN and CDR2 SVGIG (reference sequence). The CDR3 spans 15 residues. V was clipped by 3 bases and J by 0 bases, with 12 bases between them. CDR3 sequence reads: CAWSEADSSYNEQFF. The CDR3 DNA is TGTGCCTGGAGCGAAGCTGACAGCTCCTACAATGAGCAGTTCTTC.

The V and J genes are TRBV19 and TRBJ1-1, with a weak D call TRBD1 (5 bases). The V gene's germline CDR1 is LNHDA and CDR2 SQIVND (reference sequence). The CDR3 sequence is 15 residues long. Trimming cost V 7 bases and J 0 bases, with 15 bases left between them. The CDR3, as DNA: TGTGCCAGTACCCCTGGCAGGGTTATGAACACTGAAGCTTTCTTT. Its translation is CASTPGRVMNTEAFF. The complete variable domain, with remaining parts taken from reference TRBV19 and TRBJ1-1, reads DGGITQSPKYLFRKEGQNVTLSCEQNLNHDAMYWYRQDPGQGLRLIYYSQIVNDFQKGDIAEGYSVSREKKESFPLTVTSAQKNPTAFYLCASTPGRVMNTEAFFGQGTRLTVV.

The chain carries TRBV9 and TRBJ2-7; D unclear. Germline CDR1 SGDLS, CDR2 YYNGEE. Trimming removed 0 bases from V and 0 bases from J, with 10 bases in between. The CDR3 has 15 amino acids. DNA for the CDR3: TGTGCCAGCAGCGTAGGAGGTGACCTCTCCTACGAGCAGTACTTC. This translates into CASSVGGDLSYEQYF.

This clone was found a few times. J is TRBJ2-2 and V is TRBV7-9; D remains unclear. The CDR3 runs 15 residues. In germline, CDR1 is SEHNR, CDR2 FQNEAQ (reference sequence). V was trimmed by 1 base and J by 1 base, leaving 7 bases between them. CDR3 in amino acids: CASSLVSGNTGELFF. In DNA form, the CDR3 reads TGTGCCAGCAGCTTAGTATCAGGGAACACCGGGGAGCTGTTTTTT.

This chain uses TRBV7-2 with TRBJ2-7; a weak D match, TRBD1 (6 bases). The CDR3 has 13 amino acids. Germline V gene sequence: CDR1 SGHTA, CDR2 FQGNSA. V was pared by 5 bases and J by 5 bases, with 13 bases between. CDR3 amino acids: CASSPPSGDEQYF. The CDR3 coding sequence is TGTGCCAGCAGCCCACCTTCAGGGGACGAGCAGTACTTC. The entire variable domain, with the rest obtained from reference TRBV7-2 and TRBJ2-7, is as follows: GAGVSQSPSNKVTEKGKDVELRCDPISGHTALYWYRQSLGQGLEFLIYFQGNSAPDKSGLPSDRFSAERTGGSVSTLTIQRTQQEDSAVYLCASSPPSGDEQYFGPGTRLTVT.

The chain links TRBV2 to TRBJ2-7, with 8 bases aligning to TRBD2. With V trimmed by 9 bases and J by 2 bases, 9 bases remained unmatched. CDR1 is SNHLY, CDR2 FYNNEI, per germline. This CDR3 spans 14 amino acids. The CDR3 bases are TGTGCCAGTAAAATCAGCGGGGGCACCTACGAGCAGTACTTC. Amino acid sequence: CASKISGGTYEQYF.

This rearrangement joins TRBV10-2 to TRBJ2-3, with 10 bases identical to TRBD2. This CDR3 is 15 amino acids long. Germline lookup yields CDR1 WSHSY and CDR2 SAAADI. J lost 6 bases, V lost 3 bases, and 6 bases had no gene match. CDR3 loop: CASSDLAGEGDTQYF. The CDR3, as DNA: TGCGCCAGCAGTGACCTAGCGGGAGAGGGGGATACGCAGTATTTT.